This entry is about one T cell receptor beta chain. Authors' methods: Scientists estimated how many nucleated cells there were by amplifying reference gene primers. The assay was immunoSEQ multiplex PCR, and TCRdb's table has in-frame clones only and misses some. V, J and clone size are those of that table, while D and trimming were read from the DNA. The repertoire holds about 70,000 clones, with roughly 77% as singletons. The sample comes from a study of blood T cell repertoires in COVID-19. Study-wide context: Samples representing acute and convalescent COVID-19 were sourced from the United States, Italy and Spain.

Trimming stripped 5 bases from V and 2 bases from J, with 16 bases between. This CDR3 is built from 16 residues. Germline CDR1 reads MNHNY; CDR2 reads SVGAGI (reference sequence). Sequencing used peripheral blood. This TCR derives from a woman between 65 and 79 years old with acute or convalescent COVID-19. The chain recombines TRBV6-6 with TRBJ1-5, with D possibly matching TRBD1 (6 bases). CDR3 DNA sequence: TGTGCCAGCAGTGTCGGGGGGCCTGGGGGCAATCAGCCCCAGCATTTT. Its translation: CASSVGGPGGNQPQHF.